This TCR beta chain was found in a study of cytomegalovirus exposure and HLA in healthy donors. Study information: HLA-typed donors were the source of some 85 million unique TCRs, which an early data release held. Overall study results and limits: Earlier results showed most TCR beta V segments being productive about 87% or about 30% of the time. For TCR beta chains, V- and J-gene trimming was later linked to a missense DCLRE1C variant.

The PCR was carried out with 60 Vbeta primers and 13 Jbeta primers. Some clones are missing from TCRdb's copy, which holds only in-frame ones; the method was immunoSEQ multiplex PCR. Of 130,000 to 150,000 clones listed, around three quarters are singletons. To note about this clone: Its cognate antigen is unknown.

V was cut by 5 bases and J by 1 base, with 11 bases left in between. Germline V gene sequence: CDR1 GTSNPN, CDR2 SVGIG (reference sequence). This CDR3 spans 13 amino acids. The J gene is TRBJ2-5, the V gene TRBV30; unclear D gene. This TCR was recovered from a man aged 35-49 years in good health and CMV-seropositive. Sequenced sample: PBMCs. CDR3 sequence reads: CAWAVGSQETQYF. The CDR3 region has the DNA TGTGCCTGGGCCGTTGGCTCCCAAGAGACCCAGTACTTC. The whole variable domain, remainder taken from reference TRBV30 and TRBJ2-5, is SQTIHQWPATLVQPVGSPLSLECTVEGTSNPNLYWYRQAAGRGLQLLFYSVGIGQISSEVPQNLSASRPQDRQFILSSKKLLLSDSGFYLCAWAVGSQETQYFGPGTRLLVL.